The T cell receptor (beta chain) under discussion was sequenced for a study of cytomegalovirus exposure and HLA in healthy donors. This clone was counted between two and nine times. The study ran its PCR with 60 Vbeta and 13 Jbeta primers. Assay: immunoSEQ multiplex PCR; the TCRdb copy retains only in-frame clones and omits some. Altogether around 130,000 clones are present, around 79% being singletons, with the ten largest covering around 2.1%. Deletions cut 0 bases from V and 2 bases from J, with 11 bases between. CDR3 length: 15 residues. Germline CDR1 SGHNT, CDR2 YENEEA. The receptor comes from a woman aged 40 to 50 in good health and CMV-seropositive. The sample consisted of PBMCs. The chain links TRBV11-3 to TRBJ2-7; TRBD2 might be the D (5 bases). CDR3 bases: TGTGCCAGCAGCTTAGACTACGGGGATACCTACGAGCAGTACTTC. Translating gives CASSLDYGDTYEQYF.